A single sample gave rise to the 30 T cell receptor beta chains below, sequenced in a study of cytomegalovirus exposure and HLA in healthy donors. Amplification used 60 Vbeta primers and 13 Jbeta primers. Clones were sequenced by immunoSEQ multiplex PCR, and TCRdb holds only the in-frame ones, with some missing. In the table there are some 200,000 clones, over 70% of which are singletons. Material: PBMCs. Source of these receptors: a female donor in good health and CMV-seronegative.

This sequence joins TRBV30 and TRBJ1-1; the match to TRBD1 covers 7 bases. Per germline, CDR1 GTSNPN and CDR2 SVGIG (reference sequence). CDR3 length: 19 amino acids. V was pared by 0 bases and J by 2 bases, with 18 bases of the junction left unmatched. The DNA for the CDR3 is TGTGCCTGGAGTGTAGGAACAGGGGAGGTTTGGGCTTATAACACTGAAGCTTTCTTT. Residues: CAWSVGTGEVWAYNTEAFF.

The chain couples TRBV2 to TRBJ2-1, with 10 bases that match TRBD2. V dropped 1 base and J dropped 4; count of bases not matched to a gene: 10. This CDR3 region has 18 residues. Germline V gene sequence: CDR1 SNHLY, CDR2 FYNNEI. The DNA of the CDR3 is TGTGCCAGCAGTGAAGTCCGGCCAGCGGGAGGGCCTTACAATGAGCAGTTCTTC. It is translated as CASSEVRPAGGPYNEQFF.

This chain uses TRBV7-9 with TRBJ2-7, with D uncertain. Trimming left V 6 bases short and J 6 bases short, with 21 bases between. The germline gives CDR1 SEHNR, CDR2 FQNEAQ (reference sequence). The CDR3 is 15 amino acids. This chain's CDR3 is CASSDAAPRYGEQYF. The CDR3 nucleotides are TGTGCCAGCAGTGACGCCGCCCCCAGGTATGGCGAGCAGTACTTC.

The CDR3 DNA follows: TGCGCCAGCAGCTTGGATACCGGGACTAGCGGGAGGGTCTACGAGCAGTACTTC. Its translation is CASSLDTGTSGRVYEQYF. This rearrangement joins TRBV5-1 to TRBJ2-7; 16 bases line up with TRBD2. Trimming took 0 bases from V and 3 from J; bases not matched to a gene: 6. The CDR3 covers 18 residues. Germline CDR1 reads SGHRS; CDR2 reads YFSETQ.

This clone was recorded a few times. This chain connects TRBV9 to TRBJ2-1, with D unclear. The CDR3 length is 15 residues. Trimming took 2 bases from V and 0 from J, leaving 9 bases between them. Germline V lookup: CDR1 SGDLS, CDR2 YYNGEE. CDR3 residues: CASSVGRVSYNEQFF. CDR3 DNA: TGTGCCAGCAGCGTCGGCCGGGTCTCCTACAATGAGCAGTTCTTC.

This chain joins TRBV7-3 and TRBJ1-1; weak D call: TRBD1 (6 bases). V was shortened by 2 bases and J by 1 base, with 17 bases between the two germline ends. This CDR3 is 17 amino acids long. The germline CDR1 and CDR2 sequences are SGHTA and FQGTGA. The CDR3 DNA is TGTGCCAGCAGCTTATGGGGAGGGGGAATCGGGAACACTGAAGCTTTCTTT. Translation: CASSLWGGGIGNTEAFF. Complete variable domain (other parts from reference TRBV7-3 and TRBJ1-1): GAGVSQTPSNKVTEKGKYVELRCDPISGHTALYWYRQSLGQGPEFLIYFQGTGAADDSGLPNDRFFAVRPEGSVSTLKIQRTERGDSAVYLCASSLWGGGIGNTEAFFGQGTRLTVV.

CDR3 sequence reads: CASSGPGTGRNTGELFF. The CDR3 DNA sequence: TGTGCCAGCAGCGGTCCCGGGACAGGGCGTAACACCGGGGAGCTGTTTTTT. The chain uses TRBV9 and TRBJ2-2, with 9 bases identical to TRBD1. This CDR3 is built from 17 residues. CDR1 and CDR2 from the germline V gene are SGDLS and YYNGEE. The J segment lost 2 bases and the V segment lost 3 bases, leaving 8 bases of the junction unmatched.

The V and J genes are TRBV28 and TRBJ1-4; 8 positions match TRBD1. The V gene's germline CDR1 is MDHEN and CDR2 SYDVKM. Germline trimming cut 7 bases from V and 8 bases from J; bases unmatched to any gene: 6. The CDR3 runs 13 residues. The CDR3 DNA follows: TGTGCCAGCACCGGACAGGGAGACGAAAAACTGTTTTTT. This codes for CASTGQGDEKLFF.

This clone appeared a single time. The CDR3 loop is CASSLSGGKYEQYF. As DNA, the CDR3 is TGTGCCAGCAGCTTAAGCGGGGGGAAATACGAGCAGTACTTC. The gene calls are TRBV7-2 and TRBJ2-7; 9 bases are a match to TRBD2. V lost 2 bases to trimming and J lost 4 bases; unmatched junction nucleotides: 3. The CDR3 is 14 residues long. Germline CDR1 and CDR2: SGHTA and FQGNSA.

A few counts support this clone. CDR3 residues: CASSPPAGTRSYEQYF. The CDR3 region has the DNA TGTGCCAGCTCACCGCCCGCCGGGACTCGTTCCTACGAGCAGTACTTC. The chain links TRBV18 to TRBJ2-7; tentatively, D is TRBD2 (6 bases). CDR1 and CDR2 from the germline V gene are KGHSH and LQKENI. V was cut by 3 bases and J by 1 base, with 16 bases left in between. This CDR3 is 16 amino acids long. The variable domain in full, completed from reference TRBV18 and TRBJ2-7, reads NAGVMQNPRHLVRRRGQEARLRCSPMKGHSHVYWYRQLPEEGLKFMVYLQKENIIDESGMPKERFSAEFPKEGPSILRIQQVVRGDSAAYFCASSPPAGTRSYEQYFGPGTRLTVT.

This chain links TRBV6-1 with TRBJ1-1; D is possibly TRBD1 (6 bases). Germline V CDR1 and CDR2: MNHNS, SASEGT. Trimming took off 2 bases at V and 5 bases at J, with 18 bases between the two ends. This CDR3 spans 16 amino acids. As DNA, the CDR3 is TGTGCCAGCAGTGAATTTGTGGGGGGGCGACGTACTGAAGCTTTCTTT. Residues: CASSEFVGGRRTEAFF.

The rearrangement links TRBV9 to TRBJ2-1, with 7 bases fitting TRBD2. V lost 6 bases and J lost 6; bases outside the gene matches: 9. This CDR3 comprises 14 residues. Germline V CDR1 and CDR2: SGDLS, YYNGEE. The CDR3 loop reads CASNSASGFNEQFF. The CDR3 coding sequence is TGTGCCAGCAACTCGGCTAGCGGTTTCAATGAGCAGTTCTTC.

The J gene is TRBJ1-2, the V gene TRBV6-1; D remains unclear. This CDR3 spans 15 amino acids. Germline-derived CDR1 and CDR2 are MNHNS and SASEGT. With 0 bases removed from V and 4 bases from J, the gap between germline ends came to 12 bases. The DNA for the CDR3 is TGTGCCAGCAGTGAAGCGCCACAGACCATCTATGGCTACACCTTC. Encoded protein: CASSEAPQTIYGYTF.

CDR3 loop: CAIRGAYEQYF. CDR3 in DNA: TGCGCGATTCGGGGGGCCTACGAGCAGTACTTC. The V gene is TRBV20-1, the J gene TRBJ2-7; TRBD2 agrees at 7 bases. The V gene's germline CDR1 is DFQATT and CDR2 SNEGSKA (reference sequence). The CDR3 extends over 11 amino acids.

DNA of the CDR3: TGTGCCAGCAGCCCCGGGACAGTTCCCTCCGAGCAGTACTTC. Translated: CASSPGTVPSEQYF. The chain links TRBV7-3 to TRBJ2-7, with 7 positions matching TRBD1. CDR1 is SGHTA and CDR2 is FQGTGA in the germline V gene. The CDR3 length is 14 residues. Trimming took 5 bases from V and 6 from J; bases not matched to a gene: 10.

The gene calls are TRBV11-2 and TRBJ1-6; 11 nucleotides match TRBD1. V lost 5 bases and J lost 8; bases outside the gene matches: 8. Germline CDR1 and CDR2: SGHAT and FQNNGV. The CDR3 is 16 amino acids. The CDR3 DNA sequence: TGTGCCAGCAGCCAATGGGAGGGACAGGGGGATTCACCCCTCCACTTT. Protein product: CASSQWEGQGDSPLHF. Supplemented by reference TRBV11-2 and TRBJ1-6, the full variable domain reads EAGVAQSPRYKIIEKRQSVAFWCNPISGHATLYWYQQILGQGPKLLIQFQNNGVVDDSQLPKDRFSAERLKGVDSTLKIQPAKLEDSAVYLCASSQWEGQGDSPLHFGNGTRLTVT.

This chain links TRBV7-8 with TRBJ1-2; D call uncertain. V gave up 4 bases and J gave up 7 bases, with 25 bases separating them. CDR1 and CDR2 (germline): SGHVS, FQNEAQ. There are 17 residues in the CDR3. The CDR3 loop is CASSSEAGRPLVGGYTF. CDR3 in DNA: TGTGCCAGCAGCTCGGAGGCAGGACGCCCGTTAGTCGGTGGCTACACCTTC. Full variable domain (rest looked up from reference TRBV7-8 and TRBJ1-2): GAGVSQSPRYKVAKRGQDVALRCDPISGHVSLFWYQQALGQGPEFLTYFQNEAQLDKSGLPSDRFFAERPEGSVSTLKIQRTQQEDSAVYLCASSSEAGRPLVGGYTFGSGTRLTVV.

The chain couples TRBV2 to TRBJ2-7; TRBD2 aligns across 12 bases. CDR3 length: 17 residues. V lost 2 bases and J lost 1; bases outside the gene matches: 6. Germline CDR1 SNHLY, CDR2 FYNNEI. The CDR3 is CASSEPSGRVYSYEQYF. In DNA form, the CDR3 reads TGTGCCAGCAGTGAACCTAGCGGGAGGGTTTATTCCTACGAGCAGTACTTC.

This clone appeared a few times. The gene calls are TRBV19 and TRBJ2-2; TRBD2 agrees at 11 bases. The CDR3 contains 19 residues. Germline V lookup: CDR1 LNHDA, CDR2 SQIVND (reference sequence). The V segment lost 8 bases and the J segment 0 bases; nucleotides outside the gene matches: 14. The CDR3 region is CASSTGTSGDYANTGELFF. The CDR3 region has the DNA TGTGCCAGTTCAACCGGGACTAGCGGAGACTATGCGAACACCGGGGAGCTGTTTTTT.

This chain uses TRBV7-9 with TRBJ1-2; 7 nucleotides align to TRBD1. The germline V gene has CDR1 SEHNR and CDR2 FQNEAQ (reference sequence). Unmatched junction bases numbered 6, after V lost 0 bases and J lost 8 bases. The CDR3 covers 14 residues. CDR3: CASSLAGGPRGYTF. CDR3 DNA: TGTGCCAGCAGCTTAGCAGGGGGCCCGCGGGGCTACACCTTC. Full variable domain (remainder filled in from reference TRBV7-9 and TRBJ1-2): DTGVSQNPRHKITKRGQNVTFRCDPISEHNRLYWYRQTLGQGPEFLTYFQNEAQLEKSRLLSDRFSAERPKGSFSTLEIQRTEQGDSAMYLCASSLAGGPRGYTFGSGTRLTVV.

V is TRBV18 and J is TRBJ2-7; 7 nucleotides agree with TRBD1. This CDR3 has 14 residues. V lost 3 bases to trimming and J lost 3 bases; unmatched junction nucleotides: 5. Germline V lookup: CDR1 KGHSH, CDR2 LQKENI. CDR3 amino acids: CASSPGQLDYEQYF. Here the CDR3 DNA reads TGTGCCAGCTCACCGGGACAGCTCGACTACGAGCAGTACTTC. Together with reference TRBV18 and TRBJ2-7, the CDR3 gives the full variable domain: NAGVMQNPRHLVRRRGQEARLRCSPMKGHSHVYWYRQLPEEGLKFMVYLQKENIIDESGMPKERFSAEFPKEGPSILRIQQVVRGDSAAYFCASSPGQLDYEQYFGPGTRLTVT.

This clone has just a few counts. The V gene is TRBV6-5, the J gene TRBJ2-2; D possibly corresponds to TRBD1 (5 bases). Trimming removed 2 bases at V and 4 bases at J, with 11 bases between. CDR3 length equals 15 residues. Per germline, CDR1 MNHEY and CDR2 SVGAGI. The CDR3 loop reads CASSYGAGFTGELFF. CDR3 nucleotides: TGTGCCAGCAGTTACGGGGCAGGGTTCACCGGGGAGCTGTTTTTT.

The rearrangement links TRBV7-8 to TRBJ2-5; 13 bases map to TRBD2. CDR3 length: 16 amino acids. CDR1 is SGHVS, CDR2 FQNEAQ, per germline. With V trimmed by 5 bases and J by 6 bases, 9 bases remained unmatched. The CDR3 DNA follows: TGTGCCAGCAGCACAGAGACTAGCGGGGGGACGAAGACCCAGTACTTC. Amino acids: CASSTETSGGTKTQYF.

The CDR3 coding sequence is TGTGCCAGCAGCGGCCCGGGGGTCGAAGTCTCGAATACGCAGTATTTT. The encoded protein is CASSGPGVEVSNTQYF. V is TRBV5-6 and J is TRBJ2-3; a possible D gene is TRBD2 (6 bases). The CDR3 consists of 16 residues. Between the trimmed V and J ends, which lost 4 bases and 7 bases, there was a span of 22 bases. Germline V gives CDR1 SGHDT, CDR2 YYEEEE.

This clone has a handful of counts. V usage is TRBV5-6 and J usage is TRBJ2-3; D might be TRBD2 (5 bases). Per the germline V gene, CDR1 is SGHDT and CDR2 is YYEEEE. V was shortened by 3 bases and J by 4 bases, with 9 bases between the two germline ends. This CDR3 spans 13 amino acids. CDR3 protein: CASSSSGSDTQYF. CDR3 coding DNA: TGTGCCAGCAGCTCGTCGGGGTCAGATACGCAGTATTTT.

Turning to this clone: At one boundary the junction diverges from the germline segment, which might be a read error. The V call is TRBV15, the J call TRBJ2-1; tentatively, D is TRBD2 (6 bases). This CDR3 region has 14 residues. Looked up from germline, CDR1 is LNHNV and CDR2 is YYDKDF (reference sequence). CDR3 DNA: TGTGCCACCAGCAGAGATGCCCTGGGACTCCCGGGCCTCTTC. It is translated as CATSRDALGLPGLF.

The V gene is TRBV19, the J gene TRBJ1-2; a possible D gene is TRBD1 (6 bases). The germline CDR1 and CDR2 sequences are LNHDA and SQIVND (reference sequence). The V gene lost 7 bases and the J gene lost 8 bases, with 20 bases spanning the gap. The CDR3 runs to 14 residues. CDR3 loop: CASTSQAGALGYTF. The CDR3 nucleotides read TGTGCCAGTACGTCCCAGGCAGGGGCCCTCGGCTACACCTTC. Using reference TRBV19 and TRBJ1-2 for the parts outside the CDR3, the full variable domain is DGGITQSPKYLFRKEGQNVTLSCEQNLNHDAMYWYRQDPGQGLRLIYYSQIVNDFQKGDIAEGYSVSREKKESFPLTVTSAQKNPTAFYLCASTSQAGALGYTFGSGTRLTVV.

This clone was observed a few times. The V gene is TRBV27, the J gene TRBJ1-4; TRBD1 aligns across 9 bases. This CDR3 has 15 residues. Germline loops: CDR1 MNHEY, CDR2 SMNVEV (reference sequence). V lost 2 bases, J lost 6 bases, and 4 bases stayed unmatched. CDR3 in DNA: TGTGCCAGCAGTTTAGGAGGGGACAGGGATGAAAAACTGTTTTTT. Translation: CASSLGGDRDEKLFF.

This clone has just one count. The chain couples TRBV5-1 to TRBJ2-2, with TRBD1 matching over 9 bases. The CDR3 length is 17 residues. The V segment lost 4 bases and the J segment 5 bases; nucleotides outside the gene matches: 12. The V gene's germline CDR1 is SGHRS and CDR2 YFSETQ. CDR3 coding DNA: TGCGCCAGCAGCACCCAGCCGGGACAGGGAGGTACCGGGGAGCTGTTTTTT. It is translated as CASSTQPGQGGTGELFF.

The CDR3 nucleotides read TGTGCCAGCAGCTCACCGGGACAAACCAAGGATGAGCAGTTCTTC. The encoded protein is CASSSPGQTKDEQFF. J is TRBJ2-1 and V is TRBV6-5, with D possibly matching TRBD1 (6 bases). CDR1 is MNHEY and CDR2 is SVGAGI in the germline V gene. The length of the CDR3 is 15 residues. V was trimmed by 6 bases and J by 8 bases, leaving 20 bases between them.